In its sample, the clone carrying this TCR beta chain was seen a few times. These data belong to a study of blood T cell repertoires in COVID-19. Overall study: Nucleic acid was either cDNA or gDNA, and it came from T cells, B-cell-depleted T cells, or PBMCs.

This CDR3 is 13 amino acids long. V lost 4 bases, J lost 4 bases, and 9 bases lay in between. Germline values: CDR1 SGHRS, CDR2 YFSETQ. Authors' methods: Reference gene primer amplification in the assay estimated nucleated cell counts. This table comes from immunoSEQ multiplex PCR, and its TCRdb copy is limited to in-frame clones, with some not included. Clone size and V and J calls were adopted from that table, with D and trimming inferred from the DNA. The profile shows hundreds of thousands of clones, over 75% of them singletons. The chain links TRBV5-1 to TRBJ1-3; D is unresolved. The sample taken for sequencing was peripheral blood. The sequence derives from a woman aged 45-65 years who had recovered from COVID-19. The CDR3 sequence is CASSPSRGNTIYF. CDR3 nucleotides: TGCGCCAGCAGCCCCTCCCGGGGAAACACCATATATTTT. Based on the CDR3 plus reference TRBV5-1 and TRBJ1-3, the full variable domain is KAGVTQTPRYLIKTRGQQVTLSCSPISGHRSVSWYQQTPGQGLQFLFEYFSETQRNKGNFPGRFSGRQFSNSRSEMNVSTLELGDSALYLCASSPSRGNTIYFGEGSWLTVV.